What follows describes a single T cell receptor beta chain. Its antigen is not identified. The sample comes from a study of shared clonotypes between healthy human individuals. Study context: There were three CD4 naive, three CD4 memory, two CD8 naive and one CD8 memory plates per donor. Study-wide points: Generation probability values for non-shared clonotypes were lower than those for clonotypes shared by all four donors.

Genomic DNA per cell subset filled all wells of several immunoSEQ plates. Clones were sequenced by immunoSEQ multiplex PCR, and TCRdb holds only the in-frame ones, with some missing. The sample holds roughly 2.6 million clones, around 90% seen once. The germline V gene encodes CDR1 MNHEY and CDR2 SMNVEV (reference sequence). The CDR3 has 14 amino acids. The V end was cut by 6 bases, the J end by 4 bases, with 13 bases between. The clonotype was recovered from a man younger than 35 in good health. The V gene is TRBV27, the J gene TRBJ2-1, with a weak D call TRBD2 (6 bases). Sequenced: naive CD4+ T cells sorted from blood. Subset indicated: CD45RA+ positively selected. As DNA, the CDR3 is TGTGCCAGCAGACTGGGACTCATTTACAATGAGCAGTTCTTC. Residues: CASRLGLIYNEQFF.